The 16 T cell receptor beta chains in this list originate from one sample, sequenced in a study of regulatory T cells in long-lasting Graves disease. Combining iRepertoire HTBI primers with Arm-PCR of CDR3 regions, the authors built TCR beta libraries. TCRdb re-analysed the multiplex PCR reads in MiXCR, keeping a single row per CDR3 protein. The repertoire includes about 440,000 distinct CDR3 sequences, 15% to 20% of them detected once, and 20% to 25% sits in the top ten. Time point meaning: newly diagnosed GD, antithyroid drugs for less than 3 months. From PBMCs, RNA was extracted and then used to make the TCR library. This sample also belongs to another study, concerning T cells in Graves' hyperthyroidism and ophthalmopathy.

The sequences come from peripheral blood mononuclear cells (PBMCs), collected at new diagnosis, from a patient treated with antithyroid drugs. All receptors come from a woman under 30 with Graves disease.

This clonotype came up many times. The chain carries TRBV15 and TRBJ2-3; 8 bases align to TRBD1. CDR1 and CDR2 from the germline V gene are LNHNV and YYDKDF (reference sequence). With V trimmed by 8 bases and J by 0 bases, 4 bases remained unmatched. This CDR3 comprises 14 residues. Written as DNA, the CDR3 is TGTGCCACCGGACAGGGTATTAGCACAGATACGCAGTATTTT. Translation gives CATGQGISTDTQYF.

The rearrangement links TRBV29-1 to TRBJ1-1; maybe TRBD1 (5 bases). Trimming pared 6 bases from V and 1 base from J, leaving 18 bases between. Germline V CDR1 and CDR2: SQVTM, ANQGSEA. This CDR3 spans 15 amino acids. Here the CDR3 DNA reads TGCAGCGTCGGCCCATCCAGGGAATCGAACACTGAAGCTTTCTTT. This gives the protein CSVGPSRESNTEAFF. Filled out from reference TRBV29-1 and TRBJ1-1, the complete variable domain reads SAVISQKPSRDICQRGTSLTIQCQVDSQVTMMFWYRQQPGQSLTLIATANQGSEATYESGFVIDKFPISRPNLTFSTLTVSNMSPEDSSIYLCSVGPSRESNTEAFFGQGTRLTVV.

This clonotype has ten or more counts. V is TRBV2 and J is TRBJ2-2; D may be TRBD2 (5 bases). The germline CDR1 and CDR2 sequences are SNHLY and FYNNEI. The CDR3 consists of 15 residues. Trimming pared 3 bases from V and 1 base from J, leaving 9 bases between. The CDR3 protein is CASSDRGVNTGELFF. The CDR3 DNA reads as TGTGCCAGCAGTGATCGGGGTGTGAACACCGGGGAGCTGTTTTTT.

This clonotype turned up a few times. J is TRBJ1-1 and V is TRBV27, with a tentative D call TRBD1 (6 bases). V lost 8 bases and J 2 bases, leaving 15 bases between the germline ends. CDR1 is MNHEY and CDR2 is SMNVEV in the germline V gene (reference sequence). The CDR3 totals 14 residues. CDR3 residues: CASSQGLDNTEAFF. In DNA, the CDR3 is TGTGCCAGCTCTCAGGGGTTGGACAACACTGAAGCTTTCTTT.

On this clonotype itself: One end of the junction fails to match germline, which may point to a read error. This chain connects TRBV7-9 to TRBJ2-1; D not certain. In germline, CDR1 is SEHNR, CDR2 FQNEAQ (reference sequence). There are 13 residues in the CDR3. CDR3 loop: CASSLGLANEQSF. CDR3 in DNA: TGTGCCAGCAGCTTAGGTCTGGCCAATGAGCAGTCCTTC. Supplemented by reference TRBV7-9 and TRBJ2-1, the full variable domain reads DTGVSQNPRHKITKRGQNVTFRCDPISEHNRLYWYRQTLGQGPEFLTYFQNEAQLEKSRLLSDRFSAERPKGSFSTLEIQRTEQGDSAMYLCASSLGLANEQSFGPGTRLTVL.

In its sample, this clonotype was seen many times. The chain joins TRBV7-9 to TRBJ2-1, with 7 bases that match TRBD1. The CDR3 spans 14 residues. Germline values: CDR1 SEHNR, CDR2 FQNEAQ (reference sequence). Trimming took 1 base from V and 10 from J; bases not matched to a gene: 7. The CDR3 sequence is CASSLGVDRLEQFF. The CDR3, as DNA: TGTGCCAGCAGCTTAGGAGTGGACAGGCTGGAGCAGTTCTTC.

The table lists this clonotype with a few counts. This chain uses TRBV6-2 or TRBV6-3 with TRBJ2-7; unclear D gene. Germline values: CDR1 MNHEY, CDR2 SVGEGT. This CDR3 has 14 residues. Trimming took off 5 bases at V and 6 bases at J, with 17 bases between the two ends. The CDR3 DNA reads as TGTGCCAGCAGTGGGCAGGCCACGGTTGGCGAGCAGTACTTC. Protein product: CASSGQATVGEQYF.

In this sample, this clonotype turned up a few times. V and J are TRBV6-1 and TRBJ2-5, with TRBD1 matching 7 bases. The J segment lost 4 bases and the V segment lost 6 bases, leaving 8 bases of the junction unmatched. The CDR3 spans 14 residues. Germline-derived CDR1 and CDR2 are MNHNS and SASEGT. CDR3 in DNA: TGTGCCAGCAGACCACCGACAGGGCCAGAGACCCAGTACTTC. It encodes CASRPPTGPETQYF.

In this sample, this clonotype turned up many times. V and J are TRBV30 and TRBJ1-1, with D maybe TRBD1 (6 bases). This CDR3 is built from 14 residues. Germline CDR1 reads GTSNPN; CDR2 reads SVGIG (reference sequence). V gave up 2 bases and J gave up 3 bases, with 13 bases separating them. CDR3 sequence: CAWSKTGIDTEAFF. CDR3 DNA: TGTGCCTGGAGTAAGACAGGTATTGACACTGAAGCTTTCTTT.

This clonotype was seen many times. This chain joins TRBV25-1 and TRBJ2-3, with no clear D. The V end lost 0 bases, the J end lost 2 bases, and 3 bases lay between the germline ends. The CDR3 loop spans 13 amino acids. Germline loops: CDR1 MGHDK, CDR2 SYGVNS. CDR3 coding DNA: TGTGCCAGCAGTGAATATACCACAGATACGCAGTATTTT. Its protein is CASSEYTTDTQYF. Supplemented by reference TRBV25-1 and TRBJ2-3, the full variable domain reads EADIYQTPRYLVIGTGKKITLECSQTMGHDKMYWYQQDPGMELHLIHYSYGVNSTEKGDLSSESTVSRIRTEHFPLTLESARPSHTSQYLCASSEYTTDTQYFGPGTRLTVL.

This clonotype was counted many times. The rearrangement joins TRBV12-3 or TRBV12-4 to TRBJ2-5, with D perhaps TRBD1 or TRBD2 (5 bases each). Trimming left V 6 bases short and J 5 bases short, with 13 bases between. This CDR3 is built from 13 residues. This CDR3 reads CASRGTGRETQYF. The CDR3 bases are TGTGCCAGCAGGGGGACCGGGCGGGAGACCCAGTACTTC.

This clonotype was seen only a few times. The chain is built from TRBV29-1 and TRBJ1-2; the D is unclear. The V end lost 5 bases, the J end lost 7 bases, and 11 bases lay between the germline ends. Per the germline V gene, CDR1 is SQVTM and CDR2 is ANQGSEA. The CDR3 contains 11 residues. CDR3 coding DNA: TGCAGCGTTCTCCTCTTGGGTGGCTACACCTTC. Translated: CSVLLLGGYTF. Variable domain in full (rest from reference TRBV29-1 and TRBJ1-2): SAVISQKPSRDICQRGTSLTIQCQVDSQVTMMFWYRQQPGQSLTLIATANQGSEATYESGFVIDKFPISRPNLTFSTLTVSNMSPEDSSIYLCSVLLLGGYTFGSGTRLTVV.

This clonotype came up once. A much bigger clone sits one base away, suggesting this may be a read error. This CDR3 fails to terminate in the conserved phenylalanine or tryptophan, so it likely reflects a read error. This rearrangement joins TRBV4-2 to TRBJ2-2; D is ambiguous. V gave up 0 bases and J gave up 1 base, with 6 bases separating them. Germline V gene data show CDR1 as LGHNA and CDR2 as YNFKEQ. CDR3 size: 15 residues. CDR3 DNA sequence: TGTGCCAGCAGCCAAGATTGGAAGAACACCGGGGAGCTGTTTTCT. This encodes CASSQDWKNTGELFS.

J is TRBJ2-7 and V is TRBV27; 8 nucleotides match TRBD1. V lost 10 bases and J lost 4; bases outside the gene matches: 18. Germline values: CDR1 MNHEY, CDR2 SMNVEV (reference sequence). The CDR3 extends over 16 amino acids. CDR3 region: CATPPPRQGIKYEQYF. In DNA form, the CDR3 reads TGTGCCACTCCCCCTCCGAGACAGGGGATAAAGTACGAGCAGTACTTC.

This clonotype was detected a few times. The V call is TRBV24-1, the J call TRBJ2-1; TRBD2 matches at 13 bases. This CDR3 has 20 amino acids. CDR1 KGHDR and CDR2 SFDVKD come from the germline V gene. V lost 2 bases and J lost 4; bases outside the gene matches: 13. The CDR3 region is CATSDSPPGLAGLGYNEQFF. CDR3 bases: TGTGCCACCAGTGATTCCCCGCCGGGACTAGCGGGGTTAGGGTACAATGAGCAGTTCTTC.

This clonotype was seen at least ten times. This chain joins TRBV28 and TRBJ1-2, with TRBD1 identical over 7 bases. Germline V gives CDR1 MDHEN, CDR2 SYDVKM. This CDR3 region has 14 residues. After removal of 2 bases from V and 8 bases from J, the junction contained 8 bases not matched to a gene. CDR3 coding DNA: TGTGCCAGCAGTTTAAAACCAGGGGGGGGAGGCTACACCTTC. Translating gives CASSLKPGGGGYTF.